This T cell receptor (beta chain) was sequenced for a study of immune cell composition in non-small cell lung cancer (dated 2017 in TCRdb). In terms of the full investigation: To assign histologic subtype, which was mostly lung adenocarcinoma or squamous cell carcinoma, H&E was combined with p63, CK5, Napsin A and TTF-1 immunohistochemistry. TCR-beta sequencing from Adaptive Biotechnologies was done on 32 to 35 paired sets of NSCLC tumour and non-adjacent lung specimens and on 20 to 30 tumour-only specimens. For supplementary cohort #1, made up of approximately 11 lung adenocarcinoma cases, paired tumour/lung TCR-beta sequencing was done and TIL populations were generated so that tumour reactivity could be assessed. The subtype comparisons left out a few tumour specimens with TCR-beta data because those specimens were rare histological subtypes. What the study reported, not specific to this receptor: Across ten or so adenocarcinoma cases, the maximal tumour-associated clone frequency showed a strong correlation with TIL tumour reactivity, but overall clonality showed no such correlation. Smoking pack-years did not significantly correlate with tumour TCR-beta clonality. Lung squamous cell carcinoma tumours had significantly higher Top 10 clone scores and productive clonality than lung adenocarcinoma tumours. Only 10 cases were included in the reactivity cohort, and sequence sharing between tumour-reactive clones and the dominant in vivo tumour-associated clones was not shown. Tumour-associated clones >0.5% were found in nearly half of NSCLC cases, namely in about 30% of adenocarcinomas versus about four fifths of squamous carcinomas.

The germline V gene (reference sequence) supplies CDR1 GTSNPN and CDR2 SVGIG. The CDR3 starts with the cysteine, ends with the phenylalanine, and has 17 residues. Just CDR3 DNA is preserved here, 51 bases in frame from base 1. V and J are trimmed by 0 bases and 4 bases, and the gene matches miss 10 bases of the junction. From frozen aliquots of unsorted single-cell suspensions, genomic DNA was isolated using the QIAamp DNA kit. The tumour samples consisted of non-small cell lung cancer tissue that had been surgically resected. Tissues arrived within 2 hours of resection and were immediately processed into single-cell suspensions. Tissue was mechanically dissociated and enzymatically digested with DNase I, collagenase I and hyaluronidase for roughly 32 minutes at 37 °C, then filtered and RBC-lysed. TCR-beta CDR3 regions were amplified from genomic DNA by a two-step multiplex PCR, with the second step adding Illumina-compatible adaptors. TCR-beta immunosequencing was performed on an Illumina platform as a commercial immunoSEQ service. From the authors' description of their analysis: Repertoires were summarised by productive clonality and by Top 10 Clones, defined as the percentage of T-cell templates derived from the ten most frequent sequences. Values for productive clonality spanned 0 to 1, where a value of 1 indicated a monoclonal population. Using log10 scatter plots, tumour-associated clones were identified as sequences that made up at least 0.1% of tumour T-cell templates yet were absent from the matched non-adjacent lung. Student's t-tests were used for two-group comparisons, ANOVA for comparisons across stages, and linear regression for relationships, with analyses done in GraphPad Prism7 and R. Here the immuneACCESS table is served through TCRdb, limited to in-frame sequences with V and J called. Missing clones are a known gap in these copies; in checked studies unresolved V genes cover under half, and the rest lacks a known reason. The V and J calls and clone size come from that table; D and trimming were worked out from the DNA. The sample includes some 14,000 clones, with over 70% observed a single time. Clones ranked in the top ten supply approximately 10% of the sample.

In the case of this clone: Its specific antigen is unknown. Base qualities are not recorded, but no much larger clone differs from it by a single base.

Recombination joined TRBV30 with TRBJ2-5, and 11 junction bases match TRBD1. Sequencing used lung tumor tissue. The TCR was taken from a human donor with non-small cell lung cancer. CDR3 region: CAWSVGAGTGGRETQYF. In nucleotide form, the sequence is TGTGCCTGGAGTGTAGGGGCAGGGACAGGGGGTCGAGAGACCCAGTACTTC.